The 8 T cell receptor beta chains below come from one sample, sequenced in a study of blood T cell repertoires in COVID-19. Using immunoSEQ multiplex PCR, the repertoire was profiled, and TCRdb retains in-frame clones only, with some absent. This sample has about 130,000 clones; just over 75% occur once, and the top ten carry 10% to 12%. What was sequenced was peripheral blood. These receptors were obtained from a human donor in a cohort sampled during active COVID-19.

This clone was seen only once. The CDR3 region has the DNA TGTGCCAGCAGTATCCTCCGGGACAGGACTGAAAAACTGTTTTTT. Its protein product is CASSILRDRTEKLFF. V gene TRBV6-5 combines with J gene TRBJ1-4, with 8 bases that match TRBD1. Trimming at V came to 5 bases and at J to 7 bases, leaving 9 bases not matched to a gene. The length of the CDR3 is 15 residues. Germline-derived CDR1 and CDR2 are MNHEY and SVGAGI.

The chain employs TRBV28 and TRBJ2-1; 8 bases fit TRBD2. V lost 1 base and J lost 2; bases outside the gene matches: 4. Germline V gene lookup returns CDR1 MDHEN and CDR2 SYDVKM. The CDR3 runs to 16 residues. CDR3 coding DNA: TGTGCCAGCAGTTTATCCAGCGGGGGTGCCTACAATGAGCAGTTCTTC. Its translation is CASSLSSGGAYNEQFF. The variable domain in full, with the rest retrieved from reference TRBV28 and TRBJ2-1, is DVKVTQSSRYLVKRTGEKVFLECVQDMDHENMFWYRQDPGLGLRLIYFSYDVKMKEKGDIPEGYSVSREKKERFSLILESASTNQTSMYLCASSLSSGGAYNEQFFGPGTRLTVL.

This CDR3 reads CASSPRDSSVPKNIQYF. DNA of the CDR3: TGTGCCAGCAGTCCCCGGGACAGCTCGGTTCCCAAAAACATTCAGTACTTC. The chain carries TRBV27 and TRBJ2-4; 7 positions match TRBD1. Germline V lookup: CDR1 MNHEY, CDR2 SMNVEV (reference sequence). The CDR3 extends over 17 amino acids. V was clipped by 5 bases and J by 2 bases; unmatched bases: 12.

J is TRBJ2-2 and V is TRBV3-1 (or the pseudogene TRBV3-2), with D possibly being TRBD2 (7 bases). Germline CDR1 and CDR2: LGHDT and YNNKEL (reference sequence). Trimming took 10 bases from V and 5 from J, leaving 23 bases between them. This CDR3 is 16 amino acids long. CDR3 bases: TGTGCCACCCGCCACGGGGGCGGGGGACGTACCGGGGAGCTGTTTTTT. This gives the protein CATRHGGGGRTGELFF.

The V call is TRBV5-4, the J call TRBJ2-7; 12 positions agree with TRBD2. CDR3 length equals 15 residues. Germline V gives CDR1 SGHNT, CDR2 YYREEE (reference sequence). V lost 4 bases, J lost 3 bases, and 5 bases stayed unmatched. CDR3 nucleotide sequence: TGTGCCAGCAGCCGTAAACTAGCGGGGGGCTACGAGCAGTACTTC. This codes for CASSRKLAGGYEQYF.

This chain links TRBV30 with TRBJ2-7; D is unresolved. V lost 0 bases to trimming and J lost 3 bases, with 12 bases between them. CDR3 length equals 14 residues. Germline assignment: CDR1 GTSNPN and CDR2 SVGIG (reference sequence). The CDR3 region has the DNA TGTGCCTGGAGTGTACAATACCGCGGCTACGAGCAGTACTTC. It specifies CAWSVQYRGYEQYF.

Here the CDR3 reads CASTLDRGPYNEQFF. The CDR3 DNA reads as TGTGCCAGCACCCTCGACAGGGGGCCCTACAATGAGCAGTTCTTC. The genes are TRBV27 and TRBJ2-1; 10 bases are shared with TRBD1. J was trimmed by 2 bases and V by 7 bases; bases with no gene match: 5. Germline V gene lookup returns CDR1 MNHEY and CDR2 SMNVEV (reference sequence). The CDR3 length is 15 residues.

The chain recombines TRBV28 with TRBJ2-7, with 7 bases that match TRBD2. The CDR3 runs to 13 residues. CDR1 is MDHEN, CDR2 SYDVKM, per germline. The ends lost 2 bases at V and 3 bases at J; junction bases unmatched: 1. The DNA for the CDR3 is TGTGCCAGCAGTTTAGGCGGGGGCTACGAGCAGTACTTC. Its translation: CASSLGGGYEQYF. The variable domain in full, with the rest retrieved from reference TRBV28 and TRBJ2-7, is DVKVTQSSRYLVKRTGEKVFLECVQDMDHENMFWYRQDPGLGLRLIYFSYDVKMKEKGDIPEGYSVSREKKERFSLILESASTNQTSMYLCASSLGGGYEQYFGPGTRLTVT.